These 20 T cell receptor beta chains were sequenced from one sample in a study of blood T cell repertoires in COVID-19. Measured with immunoSEQ multiplex PCR; TCRdb has only the in-frame clones, and not every one. The repertoire holds over 120,000 clones, around 86% seen once, with around 11% in the top ten. Sequenced input: PBMCs or T cells enriched from blood (not recorded which). These receptors came from a man aged 55-75 years who had recovered from COVID-19.

V gene TRBV5-4 combines with J gene TRBJ1-1; 9 nucleotides align to TRBD1. This CDR3 spans 16 amino acids. The junction had 10 bases not matched to a gene; V was cut back by 3 bases and J by 4 bases. Per germline, CDR1 SGHNT and CDR2 YYREEE (reference sequence). CDR3 protein: CASSSNVGQGSTEAFF. CDR3 bases: TGTGCCAGCAGCTCCAATGTAGGACAGGGGAGCACTGAAGCTTTCTTT.

This sequence joins TRBV11-2 and TRBJ2-7; 13 nucleotides agree with TRBD2. Germline V CDR1 and CDR2: SGHAT, FQNNGV. CDR3 length: 15 amino acids. J lost 6 bases, V lost 5 bases, and 7 bases had no gene match. In DNA, the CDR3 is TGTGCCAGCAGCCGGACTAGCGGGAGATCCGGCGAGCAGTACTTC. It codes for CASSRTSGRSGEQYF.

The CDR3 coding sequence is TGCGCCAGCAGCCAAACCGACAGGGGGCCCACTGGGGCCAACGTCCTGACTTTC. Translating gives CASSQTDRGPTGANVLTF. The chain combines TRBV4-1 with TRBJ2-6; 10 nucleotides agree with TRBD1. The trim removed 2 bases at V and 2 bases at J, leaving 6 bases unmatched. Per the germline V gene, CDR1 is MGHRA and CDR2 is YSYEKL. The CDR3 covers 18 residues.

The chain recombines TRBV6-9 with TRBJ1-5, with 9 bases matching TRBD1. The germline V gene has CDR1 MNHGY and CDR2 SVAAGI. Trimming cost V 6 bases and J 6 bases; bases outside gene matches: 9. This CDR3 contains 15 residues. The DNA of the CDR3 is TGTGCCAGCAGCTATCGGGGACAGGGTAGTCAGCCCCAGCATTTT. Amino acid sequence: CASSYRGQGSQPQHF.

This clone has only one observation. The genes are TRBV9 and TRBJ2-1, with 10 positions matching TRBD2. V trimming: 4 bases; J trimming: 4 bases; junction bases outside the gene matches: 5. Germline V gene sequence: CDR1 SGDLS, CDR2 YYNGEE. The CDR3 has 15 residues. The CDR3 DNA sequence: TGTGCCAGCAGCATTAGACTAGCGGGTTACAATGAGCAGTTCTTC. Translated: CASSIRLAGYNEQFF.

This chain connects TRBV6-5 to TRBJ1-5, with 8 nucleotides matching TRBD1. Unmatched junction bases numbered 5, after V lost 4 bases and J lost 3 bases. Germline V gene data show CDR1 as MNHEY and CDR2 as SVGAGI. CDR3 length: 15 amino acids. The CDR3 bases are TGTGCCAGCAGTTTCTCAGGGGGCACCAATCAGCCCCAGCATTTT. Amino acid sequence: CASSFSGGTNQPQHF.

This clone appeared a few times. This chain links TRBV6-5 with TRBJ2-7; weak D call: TRBD2 (6 bases). Trimming removed 0 bases from V and 4 bases from J, with 13 bases in between. Germline V gene sequence: CDR1 MNHEY, CDR2 SVGAGI. The CDR3 is 15 amino acids. CDR3 DNA: TGTGCCAGCAGTTACTCGAGGGCGGGAACATACGAGCAGTACTTC. Translated: CASSYSRAGTYEQYF.

This clone was seen only once. The CDR3 region is CASSPRDREKLFF. CDR3 coding DNA: TGTGCCAGCTCACCACGGGACAGGGAAAAACTGTTTTTT. The chain couples TRBV18 to TRBJ1-4; TRBD1 matches 8 bases. Losses at the gene ends were 1 base for V and 8 bases for J; bases not matched to a gene: 0. CDR3 length: 13 amino acids. Germline CDR1 reads KGHSH; CDR2 reads LQKENI. Based on the CDR3 plus reference TRBV18 and TRBJ1-4, the full variable domain is NAGVMQNPRHLVRRRGQEARLRCSPMKGHSHVYWYRQLPEEGLKFMVYLQKENIIDESGMPKERFSAEFPKEGPSILRIQQVVRGDSAAYFCASSPRDREKLFFGSGTQLSVL.

This rearrangement joins TRBV10-3 to TRBJ2-2; 8 nucleotides agree with TRBD1. The CDR3 consists of 15 residues. J was trimmed by 0 bases and V by 8 bases; bases with no gene match: 5. The germline V gene has CDR1 ENHRY and CDR2 SYGVKD. The CDR3 here is CAIGTGHPNTGELFF. As DNA, the CDR3 is TGTGCCATCGGGACAGGACATCCGAACACCGGGGAGCTGTTTTTT.

The J gene is TRBJ1-4, the V gene TRBV29-1; a possible D gene is TRBD1 (5 bases). V was shortened by 6 bases and J by 7 bases, with 15 bases between the two germline ends. The CDR3 spans 13 residues. Germline assignment: CDR1 SQVTM and CDR2 ANQGSEA. CDR3 protein: CSVLGGSGEKLFF. In nucleotides, the CDR3 is TGCAGCGTCTTGGGGGGGAGCGGTGAAAAACTGTTTTTT.

The rearrangement uses TRBV5-6 and TRBJ1-3; D call uncertain. CDR3 length: 15 amino acids. The V end lost 2 bases, the J end lost 1 base, and 10 bases lay between the germline ends. Germline V gene sequence: CDR1 SGHDT, CDR2 YYEEEE. The CDR3 DNA is TGTGCCAGCAGCTTTACTGCCCGATCTGGAAACACCATATATTTT. Translation gives CASSFTARSGNTIYF.

V and J are TRBV18 and TRBJ1-2; tentative D call: TRBD1 (5 bases). The V and J ends lost 0 bases and 2 bases respectively, with 13 bases between them. CDR3 length equals 16 residues. The germline V gene has CDR1 KGHSH and CDR2 LQKENI. The CDR3 DNA reads TGTGCCAGCTCACCACCGCCAGGGACTTTCAACTATGGCTACACCTTC. It translates to CASSPPPGTFNYGYTF. Based on the CDR3 plus reference TRBV18 and TRBJ1-2, the full variable domain is NAGVMQNPRHLVRRRGQEARLRCSPMKGHSHVYWYRQLPEEGLKFMVYLQKENIIDESGMPKERFSAEFPKEGPSILRIQQVVRGDSAAYFCASSPPPGTFNYGYTFGSGTRLTVV.

V usage is TRBV3-1 (or the pseudogene TRBV3-2) and J usage is TRBJ1-4; the match to TRBD1 covers 7 bases. Trimming cost V 4 bases and J 5 bases; bases outside gene matches: 10. Germline CDR1 and CDR2: LGHDT and YNNKEL (reference sequence). There are 16 residues in the CDR3. The CDR3 sequence: CASSPHRGELNEKLFF. CDR3 nucleotides: TGTGCCAGCAGCCCCCACAGGGGAGAGCTGAATGAAAAACTGTTTTTT.

The chain carries TRBV6-4 and TRBJ2-1, with 7 bases fitting TRBD2. Looked up from germline, CDR1 is MRHNA and CDR2 is SNTAGT. The CDR3 sequence is 15 residues long. V dropped 6 bases and J dropped 1; count of bases not matched to a gene: 6. The CDR3: CASSVSGLSYNEQFF. CDR3 DNA sequence: TGTGCCAGCAGCGTTAGCGGGTTATCCTACAATGAGCAGTTCTTC.

The J gene is TRBJ2-1, the V gene TRBV18, with D possibly being TRBD2 (7 bases). CDR1 and CDR2 (germline): KGHSH, LQKENI. The CDR3 extends over 16 amino acids. The V end was cut by 2 bases, the J end by 3 bases, with 14 bases between. CDR3 DNA sequence: TGTGCCAGCTCACCAGGGATAGGGGGGGACTACAATGAGCAGTTCTTC. Residues: CASSPGIGGDYNEQFF. The full variable domain, rest sourced from reference TRBV18 and TRBJ2-1, is NAGVMQNPRHLVRRRGQEARLRCSPMKGHSHVYWYRQLPEEGLKFMVYLQKENIIDESGMPKERFSAEFPKEGPSILRIQQVVRGDSAAYFCASSPGIGGDYNEQFFGPGTRLTVL.

This clone was detected only once. This chain joins TRBV5-4 and TRBJ1-2, with unresolved D. The CDR3 extends over 13 amino acids. V dropped 4 bases and J dropped 4 bases, with 11 bases sitting between them. The germline CDR1 and CDR2 sequences are SGHNT and YYREEE (reference sequence). CDR3 sequence (DNA): TGTGCCAGCAGCCCCCGGGTGGGCTATGGCTACACCTTC. It encodes CASSPRVGYGYTF.

This clone is a singleton in its sample. The genes are TRBV19 and TRBJ1-2; tentative D call: TRBD1 (6 bases). The CDR3 has 16 residues. Germline-derived CDR1 and CDR2 are LNHDA and SQIVND (reference sequence). Trimming cost V 3 bases and J 4 bases, with 18 bases left between them. CDR3 sequence reads: CASSIPRTASGYGYTF. In nucleotides, the CDR3 is TGTGCCAGTAGTATTCCTCGGACAGCCTCCGGCTATGGCTACACCTTC.

A single count supports this clone. This chain joins TRBV5-1 and TRBJ1-1; D perhaps matches TRBD1 (5 bases). Germline CDR1 and CDR2: SGHRS and YFSETQ. Trimming pared 1 base from V and 8 bases from J, leaving 9 bases between. This CDR3 is 12 amino acids long. The CDR3 loop is CASSLPGEEAFF. As DNA, the CDR3 is TGCGCCAGCAGCTTGCCGGGGGAAGAAGCTTTCTTT.

V is TRBV19 and J is TRBJ2-1; D ambiguous. CDR3 length: 15 amino acids. Germline CDR1 reads LNHDA; CDR2 reads SQIVND (reference sequence). V dropped 4 bases and J dropped 0 bases, with 10 bases sitting between them. CDR3: CASSTDFSSYNEQFF. Written as DNA, the CDR3 is TGTGCCAGTAGTACTGATTTTAGCTCCTACAATGAGCAGTTCTTC.

This rearrangement joins TRBV2 to TRBJ2-5, with D perhaps matching TRBD1 (6 bases). Trimming cost V 8 bases and J 5 bases, with 15 bases left between them. CDR3 size: 13 residues. CDR1 SNHLY and CDR2 FYNNEI come from the germline V gene. Written as DNA, the CDR3 is TGTGCCAGCCAGGGGCGGATTTGGGAGACCCAGTACTTC. This encodes CASQGRIWETQYF.